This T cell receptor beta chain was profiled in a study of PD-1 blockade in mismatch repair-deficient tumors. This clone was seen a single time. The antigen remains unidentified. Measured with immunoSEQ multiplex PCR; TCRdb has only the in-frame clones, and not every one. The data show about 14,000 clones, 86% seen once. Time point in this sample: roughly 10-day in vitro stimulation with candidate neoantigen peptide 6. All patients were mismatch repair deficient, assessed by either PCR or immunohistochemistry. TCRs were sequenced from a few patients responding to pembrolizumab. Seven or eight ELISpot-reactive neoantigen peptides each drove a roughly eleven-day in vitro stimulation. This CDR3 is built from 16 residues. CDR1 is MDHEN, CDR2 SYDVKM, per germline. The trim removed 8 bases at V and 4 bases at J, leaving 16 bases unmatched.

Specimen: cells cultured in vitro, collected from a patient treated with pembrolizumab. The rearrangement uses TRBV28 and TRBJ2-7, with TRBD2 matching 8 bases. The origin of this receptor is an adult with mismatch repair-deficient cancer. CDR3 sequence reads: CASPPLAAGGRYEQYF. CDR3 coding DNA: TGTGCCAGCCCCCCGTTGGCGGCGGGAGGACGTTACGAGCAGTACTTC.